The source of this TCR beta chain is a study of cytomegalovirus exposure and HLA in healthy donors. The PCR employed 60 Vbeta primers together with 13 Jbeta primers. Only in-frame clones appear in the TCRdb table, and some are missing; sequencing was by immunoSEQ multiplex PCR. The sample shows about 140,000 clones, approximately 80% of them seen only once. Input material: PBMCs. This clonotype was obtained from a woman aged 45 to 65 in good health and CMV-seropositive.

Here the CDR3 DNA reads TGTGCCTGGAGGGGGGACAGGAAATTCCAAGACATTCAGTACTTC. Translation: CAWRGDRKFQDIQYF. This rearrangement joins TRBV30 to TRBJ2-4; 8 nucleotides agree with TRBD1. The CDR3 length is 15 residues. V lost 3 bases to trimming and J lost 8 bases; unmatched junction nucleotides: 12. Germline CDR1 and CDR2: GTSNPN and SVGIG (reference sequence).